Below, 20 T cell receptor beta chains from the same sample are listed, as sequenced in a study of regulatory dendritic cells for organ transplantation. Their cognate antigens are unknown. Sorted subsets were CFSE-labeled and cultured approximately 5 days with allogeneic dendritic cells. Libraries were prepared by immunoSEQ multiplex PCR; TCRdb keeps only in-frame clonotypes and omits some of them. The sample yields under 9,000 clones, about 67% seen once. Sequences were obtained from memory CD4+ T cells from blood cultured with dendritic cells. Subset given: CD45RO+ memory T cells. These receptor sequences come from a human donor in good health.

In this sample, this clone turned up a few times. The chain couples TRBV2 to TRBJ1-5; D is undetermined. Trimming left V 7 bases short and J 11 bases short, with 18 bases between. The germline V gene has CDR1 SNHLY and CDR2 FYNNEI. This CDR3 spans 13 amino acids. The CDR3 sequence: CASTLGGFGAQHF. CDR3 DNA: TGTGCCAGCACCCTCGGAGGGTTTGGGGCCCAGCATTTT.

The rearrangement uses TRBV6-5 and TRBJ1-1; 11 bases are shared with TRBD1. Per germline, CDR1 MNHEY and CDR2 SVGAGI. CDR3 size: 15 residues. Trimming took 5 bases from V and 3 from J; bases not matched to a gene: 5. The CDR3 coding sequence is TGTGCCAGCAGTCAAGGGACAGGGGGTTACACTGAAGCTTTCTTT. Translated, it gives CASSQGTGGYTEAFF.

This chain links TRBV9 with TRBJ2-6; the match to TRBD1 covers 9 bases. The V segment lost 3 bases and the J segment 3 bases; nucleotides outside the gene matches: 7. Germline V gene data show CDR1 as SGDLS and CDR2 as YYNGEE. The CDR3 covers 17 residues. In DNA, the CDR3 is TGTGCCAGCAGCGAACCAACAGGGGGCCGTGGGGCCAACGTCCTGACTTTC. It codes for CASSEPTGGRGANVLTF. The whole variable domain, remainder taken from reference TRBV9 and TRBJ2-6, is DSGVTQTPKHLITATGQRVTLRCSPRSGDLSVYWYQQSLDQGLQFLIQYYNGEERAKGNILERFSAQQFPDLHSELNLSSLELGDSALYFCASSEPTGGRGANVLTFGAGSRLTVL.

V is TRBV7-2 and J is TRBJ2-3, with unresolved D. Deletions cut 1 base from V and 0 bases from J, with 5 bases between. The CDR3 loop spans 14 amino acids. Germline V gives CDR1 SGHTA, CDR2 FQGNSA. CDR3 DNA: TGTGCCAGCAGCTTAGTTGGCAGCACAGATACGCAGTATTTT. Residues: CASSLVGSTDTQYF.

The chain employs TRBV5-6 and TRBJ1-1; tentative D call: TRBD1 (6 bases). Germline CDR1 and CDR2: SGHDT and YYEEEE. The CDR3 runs 14 residues. The V end was cut by 4 bases, the J end by 6 bases, with 16 bases between. In DNA, the CDR3 is TGTGCCAGCAGCCTCCCCACAGGGAAGGCTGAAGCTTTCTTT. It codes for CASSLPTGKAEAFF.

CDR3 nucleotide sequence: TGTGCCAGCAGCTTAGCGGCGACAAACTATGGCTACACCTTC. It is translated as CASSLAATNYGYTF. The chain recombines TRBV7-2 with TRBJ1-2, with no clear D. V was pared by 0 bases and J by 2 bases, with 7 bases between. In germline, CDR1 is SGHTA, CDR2 FQGNSA. This CDR3 is 14 amino acids long.

The V gene is TRBV6-5, the J gene TRBJ1-2; 7 bases are shared with TRBD1. The CDR3 spans 14 residues. The V segment lost 5 bases and the J segment 0 bases; nucleotides outside the gene matches: 3. The germline V gene has CDR1 MNHEY and CDR2 SVGAGI. For the CDR3, the DNA is TGTGCCAGCAGTGAGACAGGGACTAACTATGGCTACACCTTC. It specifies CASSETGTNYGYTF.

The V gene is TRBV6-6, the J gene TRBJ2-7; 9 bases are shared with TRBD1. The ends lost 6 bases at V and 7 bases at J; junction bases unmatched: 10. The CDR3 spans 14 residues. Germline CDR1 reads MNHNY; CDR2 reads SVGAGI (reference sequence). DNA of the CDR3: TGTGCCAGCAGAAGGGACAGGGATTTGGGAGAGCAGTACTTC. Translated, it gives CASRRDRDLGEQYF.

This clone was seen a few times. This chain links TRBV4-1 with TRBJ1-4; 10 bases align to TRBD1. The CDR3 is made up of 15 amino acids. The ends lost 7 bases at V and 8 bases at J; junction bases unmatched: 10. The V gene's germline CDR1 is MGHRA and CDR2 YSYEKL. The CDR3 nucleotides read TGCGCCAGCAAGGACAGGGGGGGACTGGGAGAAAAACTGTTTTTT. Protein sequence: CASKDRGGLGEKLFF.

The chain links TRBV2 to TRBJ2-1; 11 bases agree with TRBD2. The CDR3 consists of 14 residues. Germline V gene sequence: CDR1 SNHLY, CDR2 FYNNEI. V lost 6 bases to trimming and J lost 7 bases; unmatched junction nucleotides: 5. CDR3 in amino acids: CASRGTSGLNEQFF. CDR3 nucleotides: TGTGCCAGCAGGGGGACTAGCGGTTTAAATGAGCAGTTCTTC.

CDR3 sequence (DNA): TGTGCCAGTAGTCCAGGGACACCGTATCAGCCCCAGCATTTT. Its protein product is CASSPGTPYQPQHF. The chain carries TRBV19 and TRBJ1-5; D is perhaps TRBD1 (6 bases). The CDR3 is made up of 14 amino acids. Trimming took 5 bases from V and 5 from J, leaving 13 bases between them. CDR1 LNHDA and CDR2 SQIVND come from the germline V gene (reference sequence).

V gene TRBV7-2 combines with J gene TRBJ1-3; 10 nucleotides align to TRBD1. J was trimmed by 9 bases and V by 5 bases; bases with no gene match: 10. Germline CDR1 and CDR2: SGHTA and FQGNSA. This CDR3 spans 15 amino acids. The CDR3 region has the DNA TGTGCCAGCAGCCCAAGACAGGGGGCTAAGGGCACCATATATTTT. Its protein product is CASSPRQGAKGTIYF. Looking up the rest from reference TRBV7-2 and TRBJ1-3 gives the full variable domain: GAGVSQSPSNKVTEKGKDVELRCDPISGHTALYWYRQSLGQGLEFLIYFQGNSAPDKSGLPSDRFSAERTGGSVSTLTIQRTQQEDSAVYLCASSPRQGAKGTIYFGEGSWLTVV.

This clone was observed a few times. V is TRBV7-3 and J is TRBJ2-3; D gene unclear. The CDR3 spans 12 residues. Germline loops: CDR1 SGHTA, CDR2 FQGTGA. The germline V and J ends were trimmed by 5 bases and 5 bases, with 8 bases remaining between them. For the CDR3, the DNA is TGTGCCAGCAGCCTCTTCGGAGATACGCAGTATTTT. It is translated as CASSLFGDTQYF.

This chain uses TRBV12-5 with TRBJ2-3; a possible D gene is TRBD1 (6 bases). V lost 6 bases, J lost 2 bases, and 9 bases lay in between. The CDR3 contains 13 residues. Germline assignment: CDR1 LGHNT and CDR2 FRNRAP. The CDR3 protein is CASGRGTTDTQYF. DNA for the CDR3: TGTGCTAGTGGCAGGGGAACCACAGATACGCAGTATTTT.

A word on this clone: An end of the junction does not agree with germline; a read error may underlie this. The chain is built from TRBV5-4 and TRBJ2-3; no firm D call. CDR1 SGHNT and CDR2 YYREEE come from the germline V gene (reference sequence). This CDR3 comprises 14 residues. Here the CDR3 DNA reads TGCGCCAGCAGCCAAGATCCAGCGCAAGATACGCAGTATTTT. Encoded protein: CASSQDPAQDTQYF.

The CDR3 spells CASSRQQGRANEKLFF. The CDR3 DNA sequence: TGTGCCAGCAGCCGACAACAGGGAAGAGCTAATGAAAAACTGTTTTTT. The chain uses TRBV4-2 and TRBJ1-4, with D perhaps TRBD1 (6 bases). V lost 4 bases, J lost 3 bases, and 15 bases lay in between. CDR1 is LGHNA, CDR2 YNFKEQ, per germline. This CDR3 contains 16 residues.

The chain recombines TRBV6-1 with TRBJ2-5; D is unresolved. Germline V gene lookup returns CDR1 MNHNS and CDR2 SASEGT. CDR3 length: 13 amino acids. Trimming took off 3 bases at V and 2 bases at J, with 7 bases between the two ends. The CDR3 coding sequence is TGTGCCAGCAGTGACAGGTTTCAAGAGACCCAGTACTTC. Translating gives CASSDRFQETQYF.

This clone was seen a few times. V gene TRBV6-1 combines with J gene TRBJ2-1; 8 bases are shared with TRBD2. This CDR3 is 12 amino acids long. Trimming cost V 10 bases and J 9 bases; bases outside gene matches: 8. CDR1 and CDR2 from the germline V gene are MNHNS and SASEGT. CDR3: CATRTSTVEQFF. The DNA for the CDR3 is TGTGCCACCAGGACTAGCACCGTTGAGCAGTTCTTC.

The chain combines TRBV5-1 with TRBJ2-3, with 7 bases aligning to TRBD1. Trimming at V came to 4 bases and at J to 2 bases, leaving 19 bases not matched to a gene. The CDR3 extends over 19 amino acids. The germline V gene encodes CDR1 SGHRS and CDR2 YFSETQ. CDR3 amino acids: CASSTLPPGGYRVTDTQYF. The CDR3 bases are TGCGCCAGCAGCACCCTCCCCCCAGGGGGTTATAGGGTCACAGATACGCAGTATTTT.

This clone was counted once. This sequence joins TRBV6-4 and TRBJ2-3; perhaps TRBD1 as D (6 bases). V was clipped by 2 bases and J by 6 bases, with 18 bases between them. CDR3 length: 16 amino acids. Per germline, CDR1 MRHNA and CDR2 SNTAGT. The CDR3 loop reads CASSDNRDTHLDTQYF. CDR3 DNA sequence: TGTGCCAGCAGTGACAACCGGGACACACACCTGGATACGCAGTATTTT.